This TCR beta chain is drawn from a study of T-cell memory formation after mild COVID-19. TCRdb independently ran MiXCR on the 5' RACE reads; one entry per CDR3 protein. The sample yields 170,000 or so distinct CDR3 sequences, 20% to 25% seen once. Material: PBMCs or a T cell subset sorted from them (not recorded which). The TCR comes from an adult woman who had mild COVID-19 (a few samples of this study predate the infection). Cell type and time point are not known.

CDR3 amino acids: CASTTSGGAGETQYF. CDR3 DNA sequence: TGTGCCAGCACTACTTCCGGGGGGGCGGGGGAGACCCAGTACTTC. The chain combines TRBV3-1 with TRBJ2-5; 8 bases fit TRBD2. There are 15 residues in the CDR3. Germline values: CDR1 LGHDT, CDR2 YNNKEL (reference sequence). Losses at the gene ends were 7 bases for V and 5 bases for J; bases not matched to a gene: 12.